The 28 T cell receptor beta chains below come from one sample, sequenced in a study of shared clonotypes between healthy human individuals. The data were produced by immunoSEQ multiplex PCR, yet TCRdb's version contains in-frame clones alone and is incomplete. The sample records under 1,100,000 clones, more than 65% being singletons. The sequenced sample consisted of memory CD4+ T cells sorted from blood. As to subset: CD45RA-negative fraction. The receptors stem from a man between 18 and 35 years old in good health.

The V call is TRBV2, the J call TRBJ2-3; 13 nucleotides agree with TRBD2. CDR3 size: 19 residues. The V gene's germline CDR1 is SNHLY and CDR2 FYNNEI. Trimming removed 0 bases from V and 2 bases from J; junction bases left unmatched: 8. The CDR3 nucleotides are TGTGCCAGCAGTGAAGCGCTTACTAGCGGGGGGGGGTACACAGATACGCAGTATTTT. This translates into CASSEALTSGGGYTDTQYF.

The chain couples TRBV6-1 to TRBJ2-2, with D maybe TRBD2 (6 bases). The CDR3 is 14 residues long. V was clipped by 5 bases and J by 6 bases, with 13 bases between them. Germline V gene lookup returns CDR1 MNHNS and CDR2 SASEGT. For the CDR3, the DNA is TGTGCCAGCAGTCTTTTCCGGGAGCCCGGGGAGCTGTTTTTT. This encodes CASSLFREPGELFF.

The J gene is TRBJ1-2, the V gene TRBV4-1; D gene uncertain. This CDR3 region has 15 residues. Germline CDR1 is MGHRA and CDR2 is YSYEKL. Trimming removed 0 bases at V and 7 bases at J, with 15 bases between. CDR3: CASSQDRANSFGYTF. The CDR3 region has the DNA TGCGCCAGCAGCCAAGATCGGGCCAACAGCTTTGGCTACACCTTC.

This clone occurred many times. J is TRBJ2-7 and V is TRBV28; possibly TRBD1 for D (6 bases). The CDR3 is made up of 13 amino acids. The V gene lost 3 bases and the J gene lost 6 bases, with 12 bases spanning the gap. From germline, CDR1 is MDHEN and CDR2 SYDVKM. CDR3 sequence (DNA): TGTGCCAGCAGTTTTGTACAGGGCGGCGAGCAGTACTTC. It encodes CASSFVQGGEQYF.

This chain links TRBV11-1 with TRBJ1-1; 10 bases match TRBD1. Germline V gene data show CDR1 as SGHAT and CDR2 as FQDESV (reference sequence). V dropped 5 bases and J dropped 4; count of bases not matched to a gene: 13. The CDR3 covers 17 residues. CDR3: CASSILTGGAWSTEAFF. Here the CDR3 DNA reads TGTGCCAGCAGCATACTGACAGGGGGCGCTTGGAGCACTGAAGCTTTCTTT.

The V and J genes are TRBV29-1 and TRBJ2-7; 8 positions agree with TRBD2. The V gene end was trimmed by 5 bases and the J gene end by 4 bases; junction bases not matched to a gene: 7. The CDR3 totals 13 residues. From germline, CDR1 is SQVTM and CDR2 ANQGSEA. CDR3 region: CSVLSGRRYEQYF. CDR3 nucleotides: TGCAGCGTTCTCAGCGGGAGACGATACGAGCAGTACTTC.

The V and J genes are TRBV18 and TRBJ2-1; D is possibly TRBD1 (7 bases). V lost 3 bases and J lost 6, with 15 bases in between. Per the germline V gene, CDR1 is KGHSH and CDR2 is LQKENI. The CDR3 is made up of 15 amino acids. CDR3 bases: TGTGCCAGCTCACCTTCAGGGGGGCTTGGCAATGAGCAGTTCTTC. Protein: CASSPSGGLGNEQFF.

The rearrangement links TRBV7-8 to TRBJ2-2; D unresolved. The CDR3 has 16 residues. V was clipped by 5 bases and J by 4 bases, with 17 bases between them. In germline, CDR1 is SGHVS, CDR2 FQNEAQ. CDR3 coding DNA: TGTGCCAGCAGCCAAGCCATTGACCGCGGCACCGGGGAGCTGTTTTTT. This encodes CASSQAIDRGTGELFF.

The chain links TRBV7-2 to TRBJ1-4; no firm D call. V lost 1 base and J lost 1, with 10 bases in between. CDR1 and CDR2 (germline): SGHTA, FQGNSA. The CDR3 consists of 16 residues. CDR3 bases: TGTGCCAGCAGCTTAGATCTGGTGGGAACTAATGAAAAACTGTTTTTT. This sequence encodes CASSLDLVGTNEKLFF.

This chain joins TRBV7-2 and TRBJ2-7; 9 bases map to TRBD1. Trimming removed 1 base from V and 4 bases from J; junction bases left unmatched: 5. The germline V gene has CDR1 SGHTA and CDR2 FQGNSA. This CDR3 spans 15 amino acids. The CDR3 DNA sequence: TGTGCCAGCAGCTTAGTAGGGACAGGGATGTACGAGCAGTACTTC. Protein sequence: CASSLVGTGMYEQYF.

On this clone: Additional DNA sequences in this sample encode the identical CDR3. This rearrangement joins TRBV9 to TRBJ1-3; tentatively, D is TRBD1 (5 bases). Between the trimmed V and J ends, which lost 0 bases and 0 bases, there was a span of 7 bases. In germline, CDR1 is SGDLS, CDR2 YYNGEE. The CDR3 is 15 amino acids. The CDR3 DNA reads TGTGCCAGCAGCGTAGCCGACAGCTCTGGAAACACCATATATTTT. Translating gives CASSVADSSGNTIYF.

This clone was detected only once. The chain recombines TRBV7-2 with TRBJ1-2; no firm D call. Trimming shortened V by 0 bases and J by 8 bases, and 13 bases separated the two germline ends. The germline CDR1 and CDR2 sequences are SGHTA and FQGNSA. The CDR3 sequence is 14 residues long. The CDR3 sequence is CASSLAPGAGGYTF. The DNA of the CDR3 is TGTGCCAGCAGCTTAGCGCCAGGCGCGGGGGGCTACACCTTC.

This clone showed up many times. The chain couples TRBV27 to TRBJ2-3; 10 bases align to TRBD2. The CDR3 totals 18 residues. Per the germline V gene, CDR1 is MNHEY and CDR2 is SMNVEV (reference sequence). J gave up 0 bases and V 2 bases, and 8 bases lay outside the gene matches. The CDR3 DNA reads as TGTGCCAGCAGTTTAGGGGCTAGCGGGGGCCTGAGCACAGATACGCAGTATTTT. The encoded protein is CASSLGASGGLSTDTQYF.

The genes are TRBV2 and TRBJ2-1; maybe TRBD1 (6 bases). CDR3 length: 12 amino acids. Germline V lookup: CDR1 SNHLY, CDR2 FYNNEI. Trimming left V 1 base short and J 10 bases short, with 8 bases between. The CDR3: CASSEDRDEQFF. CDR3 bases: TGTGCCAGCAGTGAAGACAGGGACGAGCAGTTCTTC.

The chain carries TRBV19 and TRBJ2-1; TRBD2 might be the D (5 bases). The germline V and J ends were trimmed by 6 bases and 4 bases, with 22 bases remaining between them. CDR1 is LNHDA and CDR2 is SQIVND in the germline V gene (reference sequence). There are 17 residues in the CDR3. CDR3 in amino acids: CASSNTWGVRTYNEQFF. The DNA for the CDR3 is TGTGCCAGTAGCAACACCTGGGGAGTCAGAACTTACAATGAGCAGTTCTTC.

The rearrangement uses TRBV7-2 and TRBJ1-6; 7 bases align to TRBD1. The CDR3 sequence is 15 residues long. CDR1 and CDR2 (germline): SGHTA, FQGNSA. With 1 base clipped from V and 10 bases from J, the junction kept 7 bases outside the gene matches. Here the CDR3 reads CASSLEGTVSSPLHF. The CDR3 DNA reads TGTGCCAGCAGCTTAGAAGGGACAGTCTCCTCACCCCTCCACTTT.

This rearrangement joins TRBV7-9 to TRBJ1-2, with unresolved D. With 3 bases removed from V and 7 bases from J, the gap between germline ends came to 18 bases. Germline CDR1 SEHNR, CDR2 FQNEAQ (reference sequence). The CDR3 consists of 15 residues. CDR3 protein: CASSFAVTKSGGYTF. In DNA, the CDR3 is TGTGCCAGCAGCTTCGCCGTGACGAAATCAGGTGGCTACACCTTC.

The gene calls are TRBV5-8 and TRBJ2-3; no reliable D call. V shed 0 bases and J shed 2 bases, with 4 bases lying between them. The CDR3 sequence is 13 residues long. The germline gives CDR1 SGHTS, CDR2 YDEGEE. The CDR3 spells CASSLGFTDTQYF. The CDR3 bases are TGTGCCAGCAGCTTGGGGTTCACAGATACGCAGTATTTT.

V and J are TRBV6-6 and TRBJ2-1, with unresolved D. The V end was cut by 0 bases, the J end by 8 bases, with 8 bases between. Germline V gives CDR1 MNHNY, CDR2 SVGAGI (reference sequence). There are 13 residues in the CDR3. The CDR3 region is CASSYSIGYEQFF. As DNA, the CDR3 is TGTGCCAGCAGTTACTCGATTGGATATGAGCAGTTCTTC.

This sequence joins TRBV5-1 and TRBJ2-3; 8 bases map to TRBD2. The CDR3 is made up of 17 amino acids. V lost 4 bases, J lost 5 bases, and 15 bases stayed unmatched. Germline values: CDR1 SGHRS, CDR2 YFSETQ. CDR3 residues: CASSKPTAGVQGDTQYF. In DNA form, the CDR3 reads TGCGCCAGCAGCAAACCGACAGCGGGAGTCCAGGGAGATACGCAGTATTTT. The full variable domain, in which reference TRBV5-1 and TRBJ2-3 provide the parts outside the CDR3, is KAGVTQTPRYLIKTRGQQVTLSCSPISGHRSVSWYQQTPGQGLQFLFEYFSETQRNKGNFPGRFSGRQFSNSRSEMNVSTLELGDSALYLCASSKPTAGVQGDTQYFGPGTRLTVL.

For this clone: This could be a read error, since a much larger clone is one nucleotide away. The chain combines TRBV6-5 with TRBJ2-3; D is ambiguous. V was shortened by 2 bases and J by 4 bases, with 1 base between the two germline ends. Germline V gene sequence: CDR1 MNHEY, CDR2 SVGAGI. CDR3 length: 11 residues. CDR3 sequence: CASSYADTQYF. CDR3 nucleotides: TGTGCCAGCAGTTACGCAGATACGCAGTATTTT.

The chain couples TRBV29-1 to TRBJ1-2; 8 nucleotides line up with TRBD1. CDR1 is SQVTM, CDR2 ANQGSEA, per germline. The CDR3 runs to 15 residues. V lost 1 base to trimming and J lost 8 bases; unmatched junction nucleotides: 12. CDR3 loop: CSVEGTDRGTRGYTF. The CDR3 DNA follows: TGCAGCGTTGAAGGGACCGACAGGGGCACGCGAGGCTACACCTTC.

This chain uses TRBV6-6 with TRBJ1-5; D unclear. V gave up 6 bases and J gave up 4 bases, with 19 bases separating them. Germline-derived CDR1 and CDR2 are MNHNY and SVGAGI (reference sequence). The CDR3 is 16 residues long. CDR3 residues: CASSSLGTEGNQPQHF. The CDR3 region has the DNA TGTGCCAGCAGCTCACTCGGAACAGAAGGGAATCAGCCCCAGCATTTT.

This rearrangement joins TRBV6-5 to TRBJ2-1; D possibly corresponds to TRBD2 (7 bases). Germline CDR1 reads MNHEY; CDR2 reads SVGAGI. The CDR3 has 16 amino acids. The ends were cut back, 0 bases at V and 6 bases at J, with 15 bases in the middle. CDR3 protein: CASSYSWGGLGNEQFF. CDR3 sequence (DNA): TGTGCCAGCAGTTACTCATGGGGGGGCTTGGGCAATGAGCAGTTCTTC.

This CDR3 is CASQGADTQYF. In DNA, the CDR3 is TGTGCCAGCCAAGGGGCAGATACGCAGTATTTT. The rearrangement uses TRBV28 and TRBJ2-3, with D perhaps matching TRBD1 (5 bases). Trimming cost V 8 bases and J 4 bases, with 7 bases left between them. CDR1 and CDR2 (germline): MDHEN, SYDVKM. There are 11 residues in the CDR3. Filled out from reference TRBV28 and TRBJ2-3, the complete variable domain reads DVKVTQSSRYLVKRTGEKVFLECVQDMDHENMFWYRQDPGLGLRLIYFSYDVKMKEKGDIPEGYSVSREKKERFSLILESASTNQTSMYLCASQGADTQYFGPGTRLTVL.

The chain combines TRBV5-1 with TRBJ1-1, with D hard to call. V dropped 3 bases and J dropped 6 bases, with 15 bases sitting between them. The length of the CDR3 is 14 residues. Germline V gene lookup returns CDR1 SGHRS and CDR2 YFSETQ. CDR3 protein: CASSSATLSSEAFF. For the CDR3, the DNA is TGCGCCAGCAGCTCGGCGACACTTTCCTCTGAAGCTTTCTTT.

Here the CDR3 reads CSVETKGGQGDEQFF. Here the CDR3 DNA reads TGCAGCGTTGAAACCAAGGGAGGGCAGGGGGATGAGCAGTTCTTC. The chain uses TRBV29-1 and TRBJ2-1; D is possibly TRBD1 or TRBD2 (7 bases each). V was clipped by 2 bases and J by 8 bases, with 19 bases between them. CDR1 is SQVTM and CDR2 is ANQGSEA in the germline V gene. CDR3 length equals 15 residues.

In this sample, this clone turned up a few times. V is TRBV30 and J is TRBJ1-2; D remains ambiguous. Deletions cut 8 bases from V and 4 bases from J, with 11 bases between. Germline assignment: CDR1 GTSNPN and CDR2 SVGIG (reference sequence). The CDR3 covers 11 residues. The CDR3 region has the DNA TGTGCCCACGGACGAGGCTATGGCTACACCTTC. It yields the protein CAHGRGYGYTF. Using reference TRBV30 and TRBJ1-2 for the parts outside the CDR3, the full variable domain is SQTIHQWPATLVQPVGSPLSLECTVEGTSNPNLYWYRQAAGRGLQLLFYSVGIGQISSEVPQNLSASRPQDRQFILSSKKLLLSDSGFYLCAHGRGYGYTFGSGTRLTVV.